Sequencing of this T cell receptor beta chain was carried out in a study of cytomegalovirus exposure and HLA in healthy donors. General observations from the study: TCR beta chains numbering 164 were designated cytomegalovirus-associated.

The primer mix had 60 Vbeta and 13 Jbeta primers. This table comes from immunoSEQ multiplex PCR, and its TCRdb copy is limited to in-frame clones, with some not included. The sample includes about 140,000 clones, 82% of them seen just once. Worth noting for this clone: Its target is not known.

CDR1 and CDR2 from the germline V gene are LNHDA and SQIVND (reference sequence). The ends were cut back, 3 bases at V and 1 base at J, with 6 bases in the middle. The CDR3 has 13 amino acids. This chain uses TRBV19 with TRBJ1-1; no reliable D call. Sequenced input: PBMCs. The receptor was isolated from a woman aged 55-69 years in good health and CMV-seropositive. The CDR3 region is CASSIGGNTEAFF. As DNA, the CDR3 is TGTGCCAGTAGTATTGGAGGGAACACTGAAGCTTTCTTT.